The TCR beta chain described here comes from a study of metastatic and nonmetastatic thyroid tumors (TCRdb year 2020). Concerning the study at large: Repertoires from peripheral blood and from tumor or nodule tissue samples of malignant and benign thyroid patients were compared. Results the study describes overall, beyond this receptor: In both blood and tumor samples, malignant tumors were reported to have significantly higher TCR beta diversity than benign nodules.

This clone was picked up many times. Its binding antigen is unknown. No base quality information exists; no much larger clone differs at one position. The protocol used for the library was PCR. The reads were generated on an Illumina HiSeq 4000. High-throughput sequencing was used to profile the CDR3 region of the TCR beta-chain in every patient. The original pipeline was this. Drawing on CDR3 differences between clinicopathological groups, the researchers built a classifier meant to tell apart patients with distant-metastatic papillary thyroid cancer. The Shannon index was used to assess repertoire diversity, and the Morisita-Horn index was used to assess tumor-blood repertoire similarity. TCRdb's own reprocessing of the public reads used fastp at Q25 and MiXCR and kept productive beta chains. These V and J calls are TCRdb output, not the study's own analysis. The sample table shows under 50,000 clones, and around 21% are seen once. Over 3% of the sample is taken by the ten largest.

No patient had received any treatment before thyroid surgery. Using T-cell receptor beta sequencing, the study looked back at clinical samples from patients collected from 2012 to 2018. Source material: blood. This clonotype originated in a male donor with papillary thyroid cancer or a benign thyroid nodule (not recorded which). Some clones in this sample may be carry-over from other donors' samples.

The CDR3 has the sequence CASSQVGNLEQYF. The DNA sequence is as follows: TGTGCCAGCAGCCAAGTTGGGAATTTGGAGCAGTACTTC. The V and J segments used are TRBV3-1 and TRBJ2-7, with an unclear D gene assignment. Reading the germline V gene (reference sequence) gives CDR1 LGHDT and CDR2 YNNKEL. From the cysteine through the phenylalanine, the CDR3 covers 13 amino acids. CDR3 DNA is the only sequence kept; it has 39 bases, read in frame from the first base. At the junction V is shortened by 1 base and J by 7 bases, with 11 bases in between.